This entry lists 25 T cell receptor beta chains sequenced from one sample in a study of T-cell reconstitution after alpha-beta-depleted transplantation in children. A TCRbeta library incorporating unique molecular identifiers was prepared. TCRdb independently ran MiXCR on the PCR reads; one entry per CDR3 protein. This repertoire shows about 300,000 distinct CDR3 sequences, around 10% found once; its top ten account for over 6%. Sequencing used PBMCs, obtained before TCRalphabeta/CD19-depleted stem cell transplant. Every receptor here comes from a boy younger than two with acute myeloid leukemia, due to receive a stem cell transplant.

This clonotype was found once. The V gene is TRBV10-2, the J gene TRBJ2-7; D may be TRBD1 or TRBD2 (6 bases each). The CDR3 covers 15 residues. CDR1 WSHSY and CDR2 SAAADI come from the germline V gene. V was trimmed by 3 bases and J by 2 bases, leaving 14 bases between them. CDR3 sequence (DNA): TGCGCCAGCAGTGATAAAGGGGGGTGGACCTACGAGCAGTACTTC. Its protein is CASSDKGGWTYEQYF.

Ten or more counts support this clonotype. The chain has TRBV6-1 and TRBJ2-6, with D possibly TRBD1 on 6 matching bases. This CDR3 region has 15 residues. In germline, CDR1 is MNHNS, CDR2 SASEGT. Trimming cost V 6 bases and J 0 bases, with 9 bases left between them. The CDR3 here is CASRGHLSGANVLTF. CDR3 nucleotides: TGTGCCAGCAGGGGACACCTCTCTGGGGCCAACGTCCTGACTTTC.

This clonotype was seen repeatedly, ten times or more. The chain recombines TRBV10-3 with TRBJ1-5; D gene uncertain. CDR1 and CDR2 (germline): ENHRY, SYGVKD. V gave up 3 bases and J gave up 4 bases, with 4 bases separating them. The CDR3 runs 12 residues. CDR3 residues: CAISDLNQPQHF. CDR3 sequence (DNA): TGTGCCATCAGTGACCTGAATCAGCCCCAGCATTTT.

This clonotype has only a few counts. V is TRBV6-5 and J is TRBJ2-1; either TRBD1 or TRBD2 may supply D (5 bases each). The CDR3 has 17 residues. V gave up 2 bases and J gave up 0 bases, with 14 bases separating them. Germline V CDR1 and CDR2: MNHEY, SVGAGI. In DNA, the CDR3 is TGTGCCAGCAGTTACCCCGGGACGGAGAGCTCCTACAATGAGCAGTTCTTC. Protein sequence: CASSYPGTESSYNEQFF.

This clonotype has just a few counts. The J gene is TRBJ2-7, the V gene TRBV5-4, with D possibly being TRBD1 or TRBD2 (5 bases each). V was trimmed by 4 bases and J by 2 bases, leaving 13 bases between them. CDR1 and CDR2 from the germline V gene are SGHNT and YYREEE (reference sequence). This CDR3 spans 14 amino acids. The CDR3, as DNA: TGTGCCAGCAGCCCCGGGGCGGGTGCCTACGAGCAGTACTTC. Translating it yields CASSPGAGAYEQYF.

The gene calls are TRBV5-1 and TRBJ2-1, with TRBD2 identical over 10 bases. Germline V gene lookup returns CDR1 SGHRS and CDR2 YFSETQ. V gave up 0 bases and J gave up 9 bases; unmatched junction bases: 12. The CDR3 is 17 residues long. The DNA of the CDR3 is TGCGCCAGCAGCTTGGGATCCGGGACTAGCGCAACGGTTGAGCAGTTCTTC. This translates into CASSLGSGTSATVEQFF.

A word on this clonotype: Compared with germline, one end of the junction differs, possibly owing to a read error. In nucleotides, the CDR3 is TGTGGCAGCAGCTTGGGCAGGTCCTACGAGCAGTACTTC. This encodes CGSSLGRSYEQYF. This chain joins TRBV5-8 and TRBJ2-7; D is undetermined. The CDR3 is made up of 13 amino acids. CDR1 is SGHTS, CDR2 YDEGEE, per germline. The variable domain in full, with the rest retrieved from reference TRBV5-8 and TRBJ2-7, is EAGVTQSPTHLIKTRGQQATLRCSPISGHTSVYWYQQALGLGLQFLLWYDEGEERNRGNFPPRFSGRQFPNYSSELNVNALELEDSALYLCGSSLGRSYEQYFGPGTRLTVT.

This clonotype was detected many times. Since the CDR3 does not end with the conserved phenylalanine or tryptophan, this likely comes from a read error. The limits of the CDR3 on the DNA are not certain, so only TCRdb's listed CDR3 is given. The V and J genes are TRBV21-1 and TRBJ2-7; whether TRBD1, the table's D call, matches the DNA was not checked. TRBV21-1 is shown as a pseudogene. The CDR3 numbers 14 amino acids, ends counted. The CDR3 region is CASSKRGQEPTSST.

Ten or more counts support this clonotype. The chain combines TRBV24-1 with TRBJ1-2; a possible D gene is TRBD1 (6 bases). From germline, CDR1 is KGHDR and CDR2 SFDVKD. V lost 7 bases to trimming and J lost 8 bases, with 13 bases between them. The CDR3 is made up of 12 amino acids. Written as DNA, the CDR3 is TGTGCCACCAGGGACAGTTCCAGCGGCTACACCTTC. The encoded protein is CATRDSSSGYTF.

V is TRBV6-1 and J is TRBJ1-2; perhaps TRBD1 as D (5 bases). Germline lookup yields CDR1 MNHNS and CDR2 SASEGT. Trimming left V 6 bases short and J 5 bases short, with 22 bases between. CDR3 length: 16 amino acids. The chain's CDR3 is CASRAGGARARYGYTF. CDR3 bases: TGTGCCAGCAGGGCGGGGGGTGCGCGGGCGAGGTATGGCTACACCTTC.

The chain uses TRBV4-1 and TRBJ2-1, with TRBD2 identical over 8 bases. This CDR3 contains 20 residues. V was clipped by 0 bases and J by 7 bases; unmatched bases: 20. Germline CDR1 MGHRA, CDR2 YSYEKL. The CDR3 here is CASSQDKHTAGEAPGNEQFF. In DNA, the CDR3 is TGCGCCAGCAGCCAAGACAAACACACAGCGGGAGAGGCTCCTGGGAATGAGCAGTTCTTC.

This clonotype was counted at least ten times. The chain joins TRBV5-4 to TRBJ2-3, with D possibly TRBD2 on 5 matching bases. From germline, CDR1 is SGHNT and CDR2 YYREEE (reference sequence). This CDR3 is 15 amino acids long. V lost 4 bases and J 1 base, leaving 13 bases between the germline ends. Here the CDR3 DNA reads TGTGCCAGCAGCCCCTCCGGGGTAGGCACAGATACGCAGTATTTT. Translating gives CASSPSGVGTDTQYF.

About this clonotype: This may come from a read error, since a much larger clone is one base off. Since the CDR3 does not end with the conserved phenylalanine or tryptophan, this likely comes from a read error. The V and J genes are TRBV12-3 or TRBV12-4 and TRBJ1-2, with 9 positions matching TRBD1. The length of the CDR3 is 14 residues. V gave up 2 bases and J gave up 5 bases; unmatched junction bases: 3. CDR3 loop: CASSLTGQGYGYTC. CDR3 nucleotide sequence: TGTGCCAGCAGTTTAACGGGACAGGGTTATGGCTACACCTGC.

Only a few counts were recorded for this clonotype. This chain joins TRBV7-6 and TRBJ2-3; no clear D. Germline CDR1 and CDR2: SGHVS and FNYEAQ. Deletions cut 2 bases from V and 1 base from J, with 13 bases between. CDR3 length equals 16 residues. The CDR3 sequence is CASSLSISRGTDTQYF. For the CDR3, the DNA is TGTGCCAGCAGCTTATCGATTTCGCGTGGCACAGATACGCAGTATTTT.

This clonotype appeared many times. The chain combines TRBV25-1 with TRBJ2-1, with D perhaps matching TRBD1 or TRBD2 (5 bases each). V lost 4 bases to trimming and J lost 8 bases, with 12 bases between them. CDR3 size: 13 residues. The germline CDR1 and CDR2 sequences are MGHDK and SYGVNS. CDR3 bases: TGTGCCAGCAGTGTCCGGGACGCAGATGAGCAGTTCTTC. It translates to CASSVRDADEQFF.

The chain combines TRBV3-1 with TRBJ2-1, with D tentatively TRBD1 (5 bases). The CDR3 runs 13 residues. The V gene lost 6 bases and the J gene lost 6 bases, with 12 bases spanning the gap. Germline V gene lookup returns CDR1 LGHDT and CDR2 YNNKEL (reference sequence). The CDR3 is CASRVTGTNEQFF. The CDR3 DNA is TGTGCCAGCAGGGTTACAGGAACCAATGAGCAGTTCTTC.

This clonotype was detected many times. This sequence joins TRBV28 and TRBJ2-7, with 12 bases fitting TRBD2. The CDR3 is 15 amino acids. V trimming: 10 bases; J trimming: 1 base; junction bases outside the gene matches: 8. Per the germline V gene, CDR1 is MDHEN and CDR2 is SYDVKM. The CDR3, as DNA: TGTGCCACCTTGCCACTAGCGGGAGGATCCTACGAGCAGTACTTC. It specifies CATLPLAGGSYEQYF. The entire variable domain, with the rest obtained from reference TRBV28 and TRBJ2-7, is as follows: DVKVTQSSRYLVKRTGEKVFLECVQDMDHENMFWYRQDPGLGLRLIYFSYDVKMKEKGDIPEGYSVSREKKERFSLILESASTNQTSMYLCATLPLAGGSYEQYFGPGTRLTVT.

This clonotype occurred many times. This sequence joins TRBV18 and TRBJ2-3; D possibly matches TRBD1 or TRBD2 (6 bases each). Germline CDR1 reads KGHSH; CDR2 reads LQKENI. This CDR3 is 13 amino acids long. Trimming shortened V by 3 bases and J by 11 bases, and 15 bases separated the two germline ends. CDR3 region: CASSPDKGGGQYF. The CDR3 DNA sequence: TGTGCCAGCTCACCGGACAAGGGGGGCGGGCAGTATTTT.

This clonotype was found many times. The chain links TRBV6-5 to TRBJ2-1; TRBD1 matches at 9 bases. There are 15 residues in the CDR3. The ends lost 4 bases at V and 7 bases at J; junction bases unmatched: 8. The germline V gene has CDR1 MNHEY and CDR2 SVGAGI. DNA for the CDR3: TGTGCCAGCAGTTTCGGGACAGGGAGGAAGAATGAGCAGTTCTTC. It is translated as CASSFGTGRKNEQFF.

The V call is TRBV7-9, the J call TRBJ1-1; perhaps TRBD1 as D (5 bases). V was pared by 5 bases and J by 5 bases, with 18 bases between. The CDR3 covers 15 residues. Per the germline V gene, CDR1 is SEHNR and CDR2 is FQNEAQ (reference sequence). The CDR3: CASSIGAGTWTEAFF. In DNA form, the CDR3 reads TGTGCCAGCAGCATAGGCGCCGGGACGTGGACTGAAGCTTTCTTT.

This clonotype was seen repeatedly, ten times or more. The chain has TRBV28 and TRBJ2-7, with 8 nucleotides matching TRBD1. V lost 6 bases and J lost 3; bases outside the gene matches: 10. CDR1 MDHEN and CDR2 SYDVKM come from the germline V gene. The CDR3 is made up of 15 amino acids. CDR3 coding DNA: TGTGCCAGCAGAGAGACGGACAGGGACCTCTACGAGCAGTACTTC. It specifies CASRETDRDLYEQYF.

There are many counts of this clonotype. The CDR3 DNA sequence: TGTGCCAGCTCACCCGGCACTAGCGGGGGGGCCACAGATACGCAGTATTTT. Protein sequence: CASSPGTSGGATDTQYF. The chain employs TRBV18 and TRBJ2-3; 13 nucleotides align to TRBD2. The trim removed 3 bases at V and 2 bases at J, leaving 5 bases unmatched. Germline V gene sequence: CDR1 KGHSH, CDR2 LQKENI. The CDR3 runs to 17 residues.

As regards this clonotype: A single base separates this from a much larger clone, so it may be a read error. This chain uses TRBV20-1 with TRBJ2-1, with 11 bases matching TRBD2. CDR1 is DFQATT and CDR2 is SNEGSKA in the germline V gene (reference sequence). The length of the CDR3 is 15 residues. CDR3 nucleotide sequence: TGCTGTGCGACTAGCGGGGTTTACTCCTACAATGAGCAGTTCTTC. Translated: CCATSGVYSYNEQFF.

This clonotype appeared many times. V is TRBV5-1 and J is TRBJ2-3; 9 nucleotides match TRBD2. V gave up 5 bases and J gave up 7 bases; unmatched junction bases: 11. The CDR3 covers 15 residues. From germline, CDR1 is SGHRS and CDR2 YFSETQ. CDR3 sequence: CASSQAGGDSHTQYF. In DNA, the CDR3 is TGCGCCAGCAGTCAGGCGGGGGGGGATTCACATACGCAGTATTTT.

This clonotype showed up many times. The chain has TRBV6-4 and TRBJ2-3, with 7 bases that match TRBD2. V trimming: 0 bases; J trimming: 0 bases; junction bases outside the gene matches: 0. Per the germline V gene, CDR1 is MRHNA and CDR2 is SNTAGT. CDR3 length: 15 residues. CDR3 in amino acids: CASSDSAGSTDTQYF. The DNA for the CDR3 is TGTGCCAGCAGTGACTCAGCGGGGAGCACAGATACGCAGTATTTT.